A selection of T cell receptor beta chains follows, all from one sample in a study of CD8 T cells in Susac syndrome. TCRdb re-analysed the immunoSEQ multiplex PCR reads in MiXCR, keeping a single row per CDR3 protein. The data hold about 83,000 distinct CDR3 sequences, with 90% to 97% observed a single time. Sequenced input: CD8+ T cells from PBMCs. All receptors come from a human donor with Susac syndrome. The CDR3 runs from the conserved cysteine through the conserved F or W. A D gene is named only where the DNA matches it firmly. The size of a clone is reported for some rows only, either as once, few or many, or as a class for expanded clones.

j_call | v_call | clone_size | d_call | cdr3_nt | cdr3_aa
TRBJ1-5 | TRBV7-8 | NA | TRBD1 | TGTGCCAGCAGCTCCGACAGGGGTTATCAGCCCCAGCATTTT | CASSSDRGYQPQHF
TRBJ1-2 | TRBV25-1 | NA | TRBD1 | TGTGCCAGTGGGGGGACAGGGGGAGGCTACACCTTC | CASGGTGGGYTF
TRBJ1-1 | TRBV19 | NA | NA | TGTGCCAGTACCCTGTACGATGAAGCTTTCTTT | CASTLYDEAFF
TRBJ2-2 | TRBV20-1 | NA | NA | TGCAGTGCTGTATTAGGCTATGGTAGTACCGGGGAGCTGTTTTTT | CSAVLGYGSTGELFF
TRBJ2-2 | TRBV15 | NA | TRBD2 | TGTGCCACCAGCAGTCCGGCGGGGGGGCAACCCGGGGAGCTGTTTTTT | CATSSPAGGQPGELFF
TRBJ2-1 | TRBV29-1 | NA | NA | TGCAGCGTTGAAGTCCATCAAAGCTCCTACAATGAGCAGTTCTTC | CSVEVHQSSYNEQFF
TRBJ1-1 | TRBV14 | NA | TRBD1 | TGTGCCAGCAGCCAAGAGGCAGGGGGTAGCATGAACACTGAAGCTTTCTTT | CASSQEAGGSMNTEAFF
TRBJ1-5 | TRBV15 | NA | TRBD1 | TGTGCCACCAGCACGGGACAGCAACTCAATCAGCCCCAGCATTTT | CATSTGQQLNQPQHF
TRBJ1-2 | TRBV6-5 | NA | TRBD1 | TGTGCCAGCAGTTCCGGGACAGCGGATGGCTACACCTTC | CASSSGTADGYTF
TRBJ1-5 | TRBV7-8 | NA | TRBD1 | TGTGCCAGCCACCCGCAGGGGGGCATTAGCAATCAGCCCCAGCATTTT | CASHPQGGISNQPQHF
TRBJ1-3 | TRBV18 | NA | NA | TGTGCCAGCTCACCGACATCAGCGGTGTACTCTGGAAACACCATATATTTT | CASSPTSAVYSGNTIYF
TRBJ1-2 | TRBV13 | NA | NA | TGTGCCAGCAGCTTAAGGGACAACAATGGCTACACCTTC | CASSLRDNNGYTF
TRBJ2-3 | TRBV12-3/TRBV12-4 | NA | TRBD1 | TGTGCCAACGCCCCATCGCGGGCAGGGGGCTCAGATACGCAGTATTTT | CANAPSRAGGSDTQYF
TRBJ1-2 | TRBV29-1 | once | NA | TGCAGCGTTGAAGATCCAGGTCAGGGGCCAGGATATGGCTACACCTTC | CSVEDPGQGPGYGYTF
TRBJ1-2 | TRBV18 | NA | NA | TGTGCCAGCTCACCAGCGGGCAATCCTAACTATGGCTACACCTTC | CASSPAGNPNYGYTF
TRBJ2-3 | TRBV28 | NA | TRBD1 | TGTGCCAGCAGTTCTAGACAGGGAGCAGATACGCAGTATTTT | CASSSRQGADTQYF
TRBJ1-2 | TRBV4-1 | NA | TRBD1 | TGCGCCAGCAGCCAATGGGACAGCAACTATGGCTACACCTTC | CASSQWDSNYGYTF
TRBJ2-7 | TRBV20-1 | NA | TRBD2 | TGCAGTGCCCTAACTAGCGACAGATACGAGCAGTACTTC | CSALTSDRYEQYF
TRBJ2-7 | TRBV20-1 | NA | TRBD2 | TGCAGTGCTAGAGATAGGGGACTAGCAGACGAGCAGTACTTC | CSARDRGLADEQYF
TRBJ1-2 | TRBV4-1 | NA | NA | TGCGCCAGCAGCCAAGGTCTAGCCGAAGGAGGCGGCTACACCTTC | CASSQGLAEGGGYTF
TRBJ2-7 | TRBV2 | NA | TRBD1 | TGTGCCAGCAGTTCGGGACAGGGGTACGAGCAGTACTTC | CASSSGQGYEQYF
TRBJ2-1 | TRBV27 | NA | TRBD2 | TGTGCCAGCAGTTGGGGGACTAAATACAATGAGCAGTTCTTC | CASSWGTKYNEQFF
TRBJ2-2 | TRBV25-1 | NA | NA | TGTGCCAGCAGTGTTCCGTCCCCCGCGAACACCGGGGAGCTGTTTTTT | CASSVPSPANTGELFF
TRBJ1-5 | TRBV15 | NA | TRBD1 | TGTGCCACCAGCAGCCACAGGGGGCATCAGCCCCAGCATTTT | CATSSHRGHQPQHF
TRBJ1-1 | TRBV2 | NA | NA | TGTGCCAGCAGTGGTAGGAGCGAAGCTTTCTTT | CASSGRSEAFF
TRBJ1-1 | TRBV12-3/TRBV12-4 | NA | NA | TGTGCCAGCAGTTTACAAGGTTACATGAACACTGAAGCTTTCTTT | CASSLQGYMNTEAFF
TRBJ1-2 | TRBV6-5 | NA | NA | TGTGCCAGCAGTTACGCCCTAGACTATGGCTACACCTTC | CASSYALDYGYTF
TRBJ1-2 | TRBV4-3 | NA | TRBD1 | TGCGCCAGCAGCCAAGATCAGGTGCAACAGGGGGTCGGCTACACCTTC | CASSQDQVQQGVGYTF
TRBJ2-7 | TRBV27 | NA | NA | TGTGCCAGCAGTACACCGGGCCCCTGGATGGGCGAGCAGTACTTC | CASSTPGPWMGEQYF
TRBJ2-2 | TRBV19 | NA | TRBD2 | TGTGCCAGTAGTTTTCCCGCGGGGGTACGACCCGGGGAGCTGTTTTTT | CASSFPAGVRPGELFF
TRBJ2-7 | TRBV19 | NA | NA | TGTGCCACCGAGGGTGAGGACGAGCAGTACTTC | CATEGEDEQYF
TRBJ1-1 | TRBV7-9 | NA | NA | TGTGCCAGCAGCCGCTCAGCAAAAGTGAACACTGAAGCTTTCTTT | CASSRSAKVNTEAFF